This T cell receptor (beta chain) was observed in a study of blood T cell repertoires in COVID-19. Authors' data handling: The assay estimated nucleated cells by amplifying reference gene primers. The protocol was immunoSEQ multiplex PCR, while the TCRdb copy is restricted to in-frame clones and leaves out a portion. V and J calls and clone size follow that table, whereas D and trimming were derived from the DNA. Of approximately 180,000 clones listed, about 80% were seen once; the top ten hold 26%. This TCR derives from an older woman with acute or convalescent COVID-19. Sequencing was performed on peripheral blood.

CDR3 in DNA: TGTGCCAGTAGCGGACAGGGCCATTCACCCCTCCACTTT. Its protein product is CASSGQGHSPLHF. The chain is built from TRBV19 and TRBJ1-6; 8 positions agree with TRBD1. CDR3 length equals 13 residues. The trim removed 6 bases at V and 8 bases at J, leaving 3 bases unmatched. Germline CDR1 is LNHDA and CDR2 is SQIVND (reference sequence).